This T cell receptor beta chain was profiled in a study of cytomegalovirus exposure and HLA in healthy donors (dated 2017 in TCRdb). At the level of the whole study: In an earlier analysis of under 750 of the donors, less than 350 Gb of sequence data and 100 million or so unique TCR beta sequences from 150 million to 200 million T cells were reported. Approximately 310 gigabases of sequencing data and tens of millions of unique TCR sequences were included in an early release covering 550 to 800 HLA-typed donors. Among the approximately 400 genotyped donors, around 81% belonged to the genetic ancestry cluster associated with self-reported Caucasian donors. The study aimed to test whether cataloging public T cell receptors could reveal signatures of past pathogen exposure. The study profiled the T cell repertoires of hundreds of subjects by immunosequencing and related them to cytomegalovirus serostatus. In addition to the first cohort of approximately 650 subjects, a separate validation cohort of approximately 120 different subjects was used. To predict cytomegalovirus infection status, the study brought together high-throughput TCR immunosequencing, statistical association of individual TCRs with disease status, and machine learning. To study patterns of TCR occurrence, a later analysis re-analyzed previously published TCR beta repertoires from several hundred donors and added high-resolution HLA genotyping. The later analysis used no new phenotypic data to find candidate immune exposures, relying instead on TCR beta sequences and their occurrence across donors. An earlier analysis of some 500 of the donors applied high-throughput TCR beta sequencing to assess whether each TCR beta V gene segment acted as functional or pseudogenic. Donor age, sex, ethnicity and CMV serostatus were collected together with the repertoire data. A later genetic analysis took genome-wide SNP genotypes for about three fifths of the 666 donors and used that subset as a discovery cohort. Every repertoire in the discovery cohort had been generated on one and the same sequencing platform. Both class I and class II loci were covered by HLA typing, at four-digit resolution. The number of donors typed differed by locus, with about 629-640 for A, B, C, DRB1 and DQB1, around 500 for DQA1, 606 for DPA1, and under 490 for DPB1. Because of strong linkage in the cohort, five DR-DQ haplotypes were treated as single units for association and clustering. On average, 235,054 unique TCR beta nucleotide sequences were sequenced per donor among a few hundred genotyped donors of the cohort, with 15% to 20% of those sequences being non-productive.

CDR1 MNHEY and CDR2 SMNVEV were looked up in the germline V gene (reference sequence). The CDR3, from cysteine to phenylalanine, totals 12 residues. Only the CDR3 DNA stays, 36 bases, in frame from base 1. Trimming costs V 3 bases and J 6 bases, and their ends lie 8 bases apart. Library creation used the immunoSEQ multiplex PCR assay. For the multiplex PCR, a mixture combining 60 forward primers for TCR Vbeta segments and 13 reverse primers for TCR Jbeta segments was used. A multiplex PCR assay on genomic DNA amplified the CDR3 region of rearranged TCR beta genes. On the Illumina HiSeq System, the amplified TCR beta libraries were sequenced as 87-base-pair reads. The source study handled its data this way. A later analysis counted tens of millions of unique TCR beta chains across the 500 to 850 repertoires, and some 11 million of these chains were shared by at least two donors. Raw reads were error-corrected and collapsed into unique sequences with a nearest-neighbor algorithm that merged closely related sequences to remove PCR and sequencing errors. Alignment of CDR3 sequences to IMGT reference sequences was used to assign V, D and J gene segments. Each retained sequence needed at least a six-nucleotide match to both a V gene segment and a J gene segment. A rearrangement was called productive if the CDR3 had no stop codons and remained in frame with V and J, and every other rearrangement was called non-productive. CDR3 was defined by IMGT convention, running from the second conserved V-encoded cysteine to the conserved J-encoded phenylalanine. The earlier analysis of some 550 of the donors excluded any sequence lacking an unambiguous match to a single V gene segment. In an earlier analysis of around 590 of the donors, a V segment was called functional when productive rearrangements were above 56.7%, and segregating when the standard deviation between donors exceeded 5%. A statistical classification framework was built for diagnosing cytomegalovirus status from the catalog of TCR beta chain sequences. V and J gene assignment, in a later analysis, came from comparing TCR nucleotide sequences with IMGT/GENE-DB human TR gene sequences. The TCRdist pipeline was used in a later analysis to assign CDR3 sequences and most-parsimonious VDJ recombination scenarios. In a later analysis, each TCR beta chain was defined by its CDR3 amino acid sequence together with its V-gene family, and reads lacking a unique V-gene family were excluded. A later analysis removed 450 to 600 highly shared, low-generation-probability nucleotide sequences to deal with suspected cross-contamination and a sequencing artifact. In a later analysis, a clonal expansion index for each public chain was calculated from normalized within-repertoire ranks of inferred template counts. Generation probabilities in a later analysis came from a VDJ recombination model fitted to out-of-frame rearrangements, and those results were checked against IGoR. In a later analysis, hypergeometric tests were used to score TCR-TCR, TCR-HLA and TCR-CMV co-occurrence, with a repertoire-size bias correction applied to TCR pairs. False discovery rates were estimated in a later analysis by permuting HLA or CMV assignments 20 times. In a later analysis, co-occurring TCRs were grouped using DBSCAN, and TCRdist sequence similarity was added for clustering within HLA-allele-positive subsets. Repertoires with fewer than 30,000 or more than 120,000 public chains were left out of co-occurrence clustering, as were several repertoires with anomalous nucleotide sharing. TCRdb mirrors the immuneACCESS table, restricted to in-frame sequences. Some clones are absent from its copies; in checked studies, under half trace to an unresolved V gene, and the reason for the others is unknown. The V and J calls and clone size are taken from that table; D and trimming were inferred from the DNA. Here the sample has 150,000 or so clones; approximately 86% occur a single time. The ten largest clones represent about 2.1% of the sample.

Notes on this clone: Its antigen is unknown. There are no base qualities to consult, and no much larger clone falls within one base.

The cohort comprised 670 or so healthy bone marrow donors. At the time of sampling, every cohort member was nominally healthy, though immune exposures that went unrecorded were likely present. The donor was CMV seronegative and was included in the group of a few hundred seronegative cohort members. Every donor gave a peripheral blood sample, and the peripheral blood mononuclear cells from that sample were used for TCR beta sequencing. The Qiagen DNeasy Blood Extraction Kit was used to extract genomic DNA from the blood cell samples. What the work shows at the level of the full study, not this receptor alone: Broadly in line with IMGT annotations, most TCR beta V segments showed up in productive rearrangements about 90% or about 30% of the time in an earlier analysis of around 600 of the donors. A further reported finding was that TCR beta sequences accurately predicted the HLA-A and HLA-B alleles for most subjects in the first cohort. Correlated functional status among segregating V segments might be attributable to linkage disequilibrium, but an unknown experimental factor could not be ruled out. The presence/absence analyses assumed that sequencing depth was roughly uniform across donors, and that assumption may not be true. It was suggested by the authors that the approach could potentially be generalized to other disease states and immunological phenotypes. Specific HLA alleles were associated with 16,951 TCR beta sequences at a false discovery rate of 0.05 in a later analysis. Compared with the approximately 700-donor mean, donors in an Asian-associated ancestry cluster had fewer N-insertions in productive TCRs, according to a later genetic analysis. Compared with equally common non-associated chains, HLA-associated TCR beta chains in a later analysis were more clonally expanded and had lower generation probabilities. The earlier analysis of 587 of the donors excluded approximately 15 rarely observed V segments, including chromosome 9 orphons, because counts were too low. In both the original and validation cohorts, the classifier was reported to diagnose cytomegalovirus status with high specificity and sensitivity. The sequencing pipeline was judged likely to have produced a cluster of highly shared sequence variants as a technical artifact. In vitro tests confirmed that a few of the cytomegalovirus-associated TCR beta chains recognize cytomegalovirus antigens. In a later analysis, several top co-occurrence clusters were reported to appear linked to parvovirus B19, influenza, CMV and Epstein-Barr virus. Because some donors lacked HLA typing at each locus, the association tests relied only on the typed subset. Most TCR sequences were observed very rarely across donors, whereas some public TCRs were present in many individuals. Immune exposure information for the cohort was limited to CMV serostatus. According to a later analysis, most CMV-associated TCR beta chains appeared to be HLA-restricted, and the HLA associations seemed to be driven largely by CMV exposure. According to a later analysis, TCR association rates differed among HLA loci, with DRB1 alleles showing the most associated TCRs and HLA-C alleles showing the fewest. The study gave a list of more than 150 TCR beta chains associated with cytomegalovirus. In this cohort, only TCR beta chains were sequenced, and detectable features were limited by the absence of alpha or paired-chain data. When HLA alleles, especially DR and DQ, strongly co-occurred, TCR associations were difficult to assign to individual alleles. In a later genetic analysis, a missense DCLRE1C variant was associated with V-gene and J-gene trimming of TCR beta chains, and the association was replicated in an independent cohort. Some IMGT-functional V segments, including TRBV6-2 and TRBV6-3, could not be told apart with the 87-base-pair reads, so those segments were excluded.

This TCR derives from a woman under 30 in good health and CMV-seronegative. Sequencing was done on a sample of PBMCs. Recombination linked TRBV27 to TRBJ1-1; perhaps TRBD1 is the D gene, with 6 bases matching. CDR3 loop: CASSFQGSEAFF. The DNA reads TGTGCCAGCAGTTTTCAGGGGTCTGAAGCTTTCTTT.